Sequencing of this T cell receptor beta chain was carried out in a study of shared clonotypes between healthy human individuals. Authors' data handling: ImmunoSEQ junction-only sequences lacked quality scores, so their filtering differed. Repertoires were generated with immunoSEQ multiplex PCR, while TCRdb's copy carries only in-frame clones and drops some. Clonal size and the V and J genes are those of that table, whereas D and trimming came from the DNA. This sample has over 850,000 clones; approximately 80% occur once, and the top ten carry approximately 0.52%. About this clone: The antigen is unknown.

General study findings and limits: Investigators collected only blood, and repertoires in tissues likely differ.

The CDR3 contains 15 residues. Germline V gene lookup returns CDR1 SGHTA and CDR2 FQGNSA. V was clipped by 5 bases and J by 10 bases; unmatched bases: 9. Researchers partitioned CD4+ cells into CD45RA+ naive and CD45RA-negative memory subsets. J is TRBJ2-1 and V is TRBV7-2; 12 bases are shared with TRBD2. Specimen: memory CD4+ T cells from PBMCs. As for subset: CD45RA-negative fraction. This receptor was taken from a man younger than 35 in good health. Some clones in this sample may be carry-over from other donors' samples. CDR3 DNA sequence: TGTGCCAGCAGCGGAGGACTAGCGGGGCGGGGGGAGCAGTTCTTC. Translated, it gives CASSGGLAGRGEQFF.